A selection of T cell receptor beta chains follows, all from one sample in a study of blood T cells in healthy people across ages. From the 5' RACE reads, TCRdb called clonotypes with MiXCR, one entry per CDR3 protein. The data show over 1,500,000 distinct CDR3 sequences, just under 50% seen once. The sequenced sample consisted of blood. All receptors derive from a woman aged 40 to 49 in good health. The CDR3 runs from the conserved cysteine through the conserved F or W. The D gene is left open where the match is weak. Only part of the rows carry a size: once, few, many, or a class if the clone is expanded.

TRBV10-3,TRBJ2-6,-,-,CAISESTGTSGANVLTF,TGTGCCATCAGTGAGTCGACGGGGACCTCTGGGGCCAACGTCCTGACTTTC
TRBV6-5,TRBJ2-4,-,-,CASRGVDTRRGTQYF,TGTGCCAGCAGGGGGGTAGACACGCGGAGAGGGACCCAGTATTTC
TRBV28,TRBJ2-5,few,-,CASLPGREQETQYF,TGTGCCAGCCTCCCGGGTAGGGAACAAGAGACCCAGTACTTC
TRBV4-3,TRBJ2-5,-,-,CASSRWRGTQETQYF,TGCGCCAGCAGCCGGTGGAGAGGGACGCAAGAGACCCAGTACTTC
TRBV20-1,TRBJ2-7,few,TRBD2,CSASLLLAGGLSSYEQYF,TGCAGTGCCAGCTTGCTTCTAGCGGGGGGCCTAAGCTCCTACGAGCAGTACTTC
TRBV6-1,TRBJ2-3,-,TRBD1,CASSRTQGATAITDTQYF,TGTGCCAGCAGTCGAACACAGGGGGCAACAGCAATCACAGATACGCAGTATTTT
TRBV4-2,TRBJ2-7,-,TRBD1,CASSQEGQGSSYEQYF,TGTGCCAGCAGCCAAGAGGGACAGGGCAGCTCCTACGAGCAGTACTTC
TRBV7-3,TRBJ2-5,-,TRBD1,CASSFDSGPGGETQYF,TGTGCCAGCAGCTTCGACTCGGGACCAGGGGGAGAGACCCAGTACTTC
TRBV25-1,TRBJ2-3,-,-,CASSLGVTAGDTQYF,TGTGCCAGCAGCCTAGGGGTTACGGCTGGAGATACGCAGTATTTT
TRBV2,TRBJ2-3,few,-,CASSDVGTVTDTQYF,TGTGCCAGCAGTGATGTAGGCACGGTCACAGATACGCAGTATTTT
TRBV20-1,TRBJ2-3,once,TRBD2,CSALSRPGTSGVGTQYF,TGCAGTGCCCTATCTAGACCCGGGACTAGCGGGGTAGGCACGCAGTATTTT
TRBV7-3,TRBJ2-2,-,-,CASSFSRDDTGELFF,TGTGCCAGCAGCTTCTCCAGGGACGACACCGGGGAGCTGTTTTTT
TRBV7-3,TRBJ1-1,-,-,CASSLDTDTPNTEAFF,TGTGCCAGCAGCTTAGATACTGACACCCCGAACACTGAAGCTTTCTTT
TRBV10-1,TRBJ2-1,-,-,CASSEQGRGYNEQFF,TGCGCCAGCAGTGAGCAGGGCAGGGGTTACAATGAGCAGTTCTTC
TRBV3-1,TRBJ2-4,-,-,CASSPRGSGKDKNIQYF,TGTGCCAGCAGCCCAAGGGGATCAGGGAAGGACAAAAACATTCAGTACTTC
TRBV10-3,TRBJ2-7,-,-,CAISESFSSYEQYF,TGTGCCATCAGTGAATCGTTCAGCTCCTACGAGCAGTACTTC
TRBV27,TRBJ2-7,-,TRBD2,CASSIAGGREQYF,TGTGCCAGCAGTATAGCGGGGGGGCGCGAGCAGTACTTC
TRBV7-9,TRBJ2-4,few,-,CASSLSSDRPAKNIQYF,TGTGCCAGCAGCTTAAGTAGTGACAGACCAGCCAAAAACATTCAGTACTTC
TRBV2,TRBJ2-6,-,-,CASSGARGANVLTF,TGTGCCAGCAGTGGGGCGCGTGGGGCCAACGTCCTGACTTTC
TRBV27,TRBJ2-7,-,-,CASSPPGRRQYF,TGTGCCAGCAGTCCCCCCGGGAGAAGGCAGTACTTC
TRBV12-3/TRBV12-4,TRBJ1-6,few,-,CASSSLATETHSPLHF,TGTGCCAGCAGCTCCTTAGCGACAGAGACTCATTCACCTCTCCACTTT
TRBV9,TRBJ1-1,-,-,CASSVAGQGTEAFF,TGTGCCAGCAGCGTAGCGGGACAAGGGACTGAAGCTTTCTTT
TRBV15,TRBJ2-5,-,-,CATSRTNKSYSETQYF,TGTGCCACCAGCAGAACCAATAAGAGCTATTCGGAGACCCAGTACTTC
TRBV14,TRBJ1-1,-,-,CASSQVGGREAFF,TGTGCCAGCAGCCAAGTGGGGGGGCGCGAAGCTTTCTTT
TRBV29-1,TRBJ2-5,-,TRBD1,CSVELTGGSETQYF,TGCAGCGTTGAATTGACAGGGGGCTCAGAGACCCAGTACTTC
TRBV20-1,TRBJ2-5,-,TRBD1,CSAIGTGSHGPETQYF,TGCAGTGCTATTGGGACAGGAAGTCACGGGCCAGAGACCCAGTACTTC
TRBV20-1,TRBJ2-1,-,TRBD2,CSARGPLAGGQDNEQFF,TGCAGTGCTAGGGGACCCCTAGCGGGAGGGCAAGACAATGAGCAGTTCTTC
TRBV20-1,TRBJ2-7,few,TRBD2,CSAREGLALYEQYF,TGCAGTGCTAGAGAAGGACTAGCCCTCTACGAGCAGTACTTC
TRBV7-9,TRBJ1-2,-,-,CASSLEDGGYTF,TGTGCCAGCAGCTTAGAGGACGGGGGCTACACCTTC
TRBV20-1,TRBJ1-1,-,TRBD1,CSAAKTGKEGAFF,TGCAGTGCCGCAAAGACAGGGAAAGAGGGAGCTTTCTTT
TRBV6-5,TRBJ1-2,once,-,CAVQTGSFSYGYTF,TGTGCCGTTCAGACAGGCTCGTTTTCCTATGGCTACACCTTC
TRBV4-2,TRBJ2-3,-,-,CASSQVGGGAADTQYF,TGTGCCAGCAGCCAAGTTGGTGGGGGGGCCGCAGATACGCAGTATTTT
TRBV29-1,TRBJ2-7,few,TRBD2,CSVGPGLAGNEQYF,TGCAGCGTCGGCCCTGGACTAGCGGGGAACGAGCAGTACTTC
TRBV7-2,TRBJ2-7,-,TRBD1,CASSLTVLGTGQLLQYF,TGTGCCAGCAGCTTAACAGTTTTAGGGACAGGACAACTACTGCAGTACTTC
TRBV4-1,TRBJ2-7,-,-,CASGPHRESNEQYF,TGCGCCAGCGGCCCGCATCGGGAAAGCAATGAGCAGTACTTC
TRBV6-6,TRBJ2-4,-,-,CASSFFGQTYEQYF,-
TRBV5-1,TRBJ2-7,-,-,CASSLGRTQKGEQYF,TGCGCCAGCAGCTTGGGGAGGACCCAGAAAGGCGAGCAGTACTTC